This TCR beta chain appears in the sequencing data of a study of T cell changes during pregnancy in multiple sclerosis. CDR1 and CDR2 (germline): SGHAT, FQNNGV. The CDR3 length is 15 residues. Trimming shortened V by 0 bases and J by 8 bases, and 14 bases separated the two germline ends. Method: immunoSEQ multiplex PCR; TCRdb's copy keeps in-frame clones and lacks some. This sample has approximately 66,000 clones, with roughly 91% found just once. This clone was counted a single time. The source of this sequence is a female donor with multiple sclerosis, enrolled in a pregnancy study. This specimen was CD8+ T cells from peripheral blood mononuclear cells, taken before pregnancy. The rearrangement links TRBV11-2 to TRBJ2-1; D might be TRBD1 (6 bases). CDR3 in amino acids: CASSLETGFMHEQFF. CDR3 DNA sequence: TGTGCCAGCAGCTTAGAAACAGGGTTTATGCATGAGCAGTTCTTC. Filled out from reference TRBV11-2 and TRBJ2-1, the complete variable domain reads EAGVAQSPRYKIIEKRQSVAFWCNPISGHATLYWYQQILGQGPKLLIQFQNNGVVDDSQLPKDRFSAERLKGVDSTLKIQPAKLEDSAVYLCASSLETGFMHEQFFGPGTRLTVL.